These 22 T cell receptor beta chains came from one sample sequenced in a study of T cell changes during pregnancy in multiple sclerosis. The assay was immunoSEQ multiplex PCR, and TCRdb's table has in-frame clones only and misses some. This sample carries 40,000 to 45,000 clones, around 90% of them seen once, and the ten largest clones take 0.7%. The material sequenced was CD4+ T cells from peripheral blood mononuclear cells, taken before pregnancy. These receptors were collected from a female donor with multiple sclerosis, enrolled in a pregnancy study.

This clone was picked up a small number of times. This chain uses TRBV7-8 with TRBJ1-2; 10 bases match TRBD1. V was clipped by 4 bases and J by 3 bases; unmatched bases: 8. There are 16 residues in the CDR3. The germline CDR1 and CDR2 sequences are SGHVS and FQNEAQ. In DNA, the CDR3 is TGTGCCAGCAGCTCGGACAGGGGGTTGAAGGACTATGGCTACACCTTC. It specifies CASSSDRGLKDYGYTF.

The CDR3 DNA sequence: TGCGCCAGCAGCTATACTCCGGGACAGGGTAATGGCTACACCTTC. Its protein is CASSYTPGQGNGYTF. The V call is TRBV5-1, the J call TRBJ1-2; 9 positions match TRBD1. The length of the CDR3 is 15 residues. The V gene's germline CDR1 is SGHRS and CDR2 YFSETQ. Trimming removed 3 bases from V and 6 bases from J; junction bases left unmatched: 9.

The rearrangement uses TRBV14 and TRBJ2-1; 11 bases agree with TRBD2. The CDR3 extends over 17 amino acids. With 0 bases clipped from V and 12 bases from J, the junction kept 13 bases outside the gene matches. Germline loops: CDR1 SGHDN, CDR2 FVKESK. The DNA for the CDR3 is TGTGCCAGCAGCCAAGAAGGGCTAGCGGGGGGCAGCAGGGTGCAGTTCTTC. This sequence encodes CASSQEGLAGGSRVQFF.

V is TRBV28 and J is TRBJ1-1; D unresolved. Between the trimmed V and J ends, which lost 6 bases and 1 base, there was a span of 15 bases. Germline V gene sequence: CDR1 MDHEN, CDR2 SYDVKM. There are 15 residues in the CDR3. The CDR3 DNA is TGTGCCAGCAGCCAACCTCGAGGTACGAACACTGAAGCTTTCTTT. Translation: CASSQPRGTNTEAFF.

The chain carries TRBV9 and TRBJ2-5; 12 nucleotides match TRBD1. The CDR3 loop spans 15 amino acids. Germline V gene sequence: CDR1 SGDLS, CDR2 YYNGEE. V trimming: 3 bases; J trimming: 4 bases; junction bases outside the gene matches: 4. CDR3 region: CASSAGQGARETQYF. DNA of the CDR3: TGTGCCAGCAGCGCGGGACAGGGGGCGAGAGAGACCCAGTACTTC.

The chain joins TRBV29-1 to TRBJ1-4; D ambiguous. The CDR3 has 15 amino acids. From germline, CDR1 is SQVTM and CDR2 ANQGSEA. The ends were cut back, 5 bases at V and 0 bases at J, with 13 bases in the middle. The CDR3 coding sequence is TGCAGCGTTCGCGACCCCGCGGCAACTAATGAAAAACTGTTTTTT. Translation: CSVRDPAATNEKLFF. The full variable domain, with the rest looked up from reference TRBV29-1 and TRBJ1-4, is SAVISQKPSRDICQRGTSLTIQCQVDSQVTMMFWYRQQPGQSLTLIATANQGSEATYESGFVIDKFPISRPNLTFSTLTVSNMSPEDSSIYLCSVRDPAATNEKLFFGSGTQLSVL.

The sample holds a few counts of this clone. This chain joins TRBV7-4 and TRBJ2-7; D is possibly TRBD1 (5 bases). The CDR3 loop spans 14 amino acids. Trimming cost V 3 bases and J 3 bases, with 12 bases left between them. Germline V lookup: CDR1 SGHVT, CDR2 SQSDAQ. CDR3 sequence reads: CASSLPPGYYEQYF. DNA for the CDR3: TGTGCCAGCAGCTTGCCCCCAGGGTACTACGAGCAGTACTTC.

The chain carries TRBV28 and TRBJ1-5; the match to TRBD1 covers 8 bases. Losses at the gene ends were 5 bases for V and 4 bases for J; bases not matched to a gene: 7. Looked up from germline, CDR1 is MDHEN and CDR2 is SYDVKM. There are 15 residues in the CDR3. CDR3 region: CASSLWDRKNQPQHF. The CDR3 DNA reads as TGTGCCAGCAGTCTCTGGGACAGGAAAAATCAGCCCCAGCATTTT.

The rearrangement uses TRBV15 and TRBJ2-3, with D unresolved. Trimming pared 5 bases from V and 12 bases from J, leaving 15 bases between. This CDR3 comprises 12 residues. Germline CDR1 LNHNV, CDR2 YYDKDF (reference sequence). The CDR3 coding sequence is TGTGCCACCAGCCCCCTTGGGCGCCATCAGTATTTT. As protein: CATSPLGRHQYF.

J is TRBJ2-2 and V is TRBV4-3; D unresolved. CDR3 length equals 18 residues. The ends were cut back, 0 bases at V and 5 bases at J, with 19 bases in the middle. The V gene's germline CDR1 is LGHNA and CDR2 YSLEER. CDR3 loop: CASSQDRGTRGGTGELFF. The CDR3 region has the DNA TGCGCCAGCAGCCAAGATCGAGGCACTCGCGGTGGTACCGGGGAGCTGTTTTTT.

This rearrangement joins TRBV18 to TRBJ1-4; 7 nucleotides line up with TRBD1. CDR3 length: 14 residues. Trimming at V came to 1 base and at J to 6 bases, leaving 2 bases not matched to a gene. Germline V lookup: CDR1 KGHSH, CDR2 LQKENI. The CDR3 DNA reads TGTGCCAGCTCACCACGCGGACAGGATGAAAAACTGTTTTTT. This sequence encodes CASSPRGQDEKLFF.

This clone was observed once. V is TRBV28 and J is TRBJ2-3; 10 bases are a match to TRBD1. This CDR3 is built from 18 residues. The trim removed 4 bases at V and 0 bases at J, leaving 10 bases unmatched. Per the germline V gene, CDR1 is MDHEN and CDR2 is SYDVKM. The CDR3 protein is CASSSGTGASPSTDTQYF. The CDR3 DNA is TGTGCCAGCAGTTCCGGGACAGGGGCTTCCCCTAGCACAGATACGCAGTATTTT.

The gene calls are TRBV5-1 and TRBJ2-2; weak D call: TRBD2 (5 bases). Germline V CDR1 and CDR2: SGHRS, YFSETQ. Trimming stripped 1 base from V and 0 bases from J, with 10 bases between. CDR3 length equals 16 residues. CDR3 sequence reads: CASSLTRTTNTGELFF. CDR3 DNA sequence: TGCGCCAGCAGCTTGACTAGAACCACGAACACCGGGGAGCTGTTTTTT.

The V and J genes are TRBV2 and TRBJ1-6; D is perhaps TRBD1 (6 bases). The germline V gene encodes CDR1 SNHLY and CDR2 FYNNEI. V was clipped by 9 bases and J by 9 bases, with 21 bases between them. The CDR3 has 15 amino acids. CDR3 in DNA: TGTGCCAGGTCGAAGGGGGGGTACGAGAGTTCACCCCTCCACTTT. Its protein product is CARSKGGYESSPLHF.

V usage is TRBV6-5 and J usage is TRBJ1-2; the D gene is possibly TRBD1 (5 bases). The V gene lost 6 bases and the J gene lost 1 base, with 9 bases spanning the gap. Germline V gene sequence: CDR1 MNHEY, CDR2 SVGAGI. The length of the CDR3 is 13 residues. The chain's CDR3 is CASRTDINYGYTF. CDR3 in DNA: TGTGCCAGCAGGACAGACATTAACTATGGCTACACCTTC.

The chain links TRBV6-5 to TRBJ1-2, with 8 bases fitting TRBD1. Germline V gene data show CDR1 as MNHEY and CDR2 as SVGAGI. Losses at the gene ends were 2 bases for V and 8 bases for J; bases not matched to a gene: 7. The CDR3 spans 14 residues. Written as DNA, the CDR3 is TGTGCCAGCAGTTACGGACAGGGTCGGCGCGGCTACACCTTC. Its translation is CASSYGQGRRGYTF.

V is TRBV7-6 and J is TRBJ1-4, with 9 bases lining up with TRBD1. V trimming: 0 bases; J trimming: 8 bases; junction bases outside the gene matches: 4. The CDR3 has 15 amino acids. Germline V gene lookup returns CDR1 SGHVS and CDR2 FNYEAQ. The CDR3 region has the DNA TGTGCCAGCAGCTTAGCTGGGACAGGGAACGAAAAACTGTTTTTT. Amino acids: CASSLAGTGNEKLFF. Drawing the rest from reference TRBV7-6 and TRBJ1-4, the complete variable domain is GAGVSQSPRYKVTKRGQDVALRCDPISGHVSLYWYRQALGQGPEFLTYFNYEAQQDKSGLPNDRFSAERPEGSISTLTIQRTEQRDSAMYRCASSLAGTGNEKLFFGSGTQLSVL.

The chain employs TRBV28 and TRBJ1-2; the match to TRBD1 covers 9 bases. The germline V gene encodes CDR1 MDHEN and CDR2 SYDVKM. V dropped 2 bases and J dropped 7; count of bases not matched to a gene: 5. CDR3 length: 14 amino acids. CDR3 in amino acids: CASSLPGTGFGYTF. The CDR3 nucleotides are TGTGCCAGCAGTTTACCCGGGACAGGGTTTGGCTACACCTTC.

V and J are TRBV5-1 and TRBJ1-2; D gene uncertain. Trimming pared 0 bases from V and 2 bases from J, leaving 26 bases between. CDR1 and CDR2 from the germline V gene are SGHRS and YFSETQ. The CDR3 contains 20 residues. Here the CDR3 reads CASSLATRKLTEYINYGYTF. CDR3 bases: TGCGCCAGCAGCTTGGCCACGCGGAAATTAACGGAGTACATAAACTATGGCTACACCTTC.

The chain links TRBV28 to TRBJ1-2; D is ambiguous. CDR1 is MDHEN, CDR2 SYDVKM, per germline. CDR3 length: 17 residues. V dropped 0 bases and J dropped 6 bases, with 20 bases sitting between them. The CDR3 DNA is TGTGCCAGCAGTTTATGGGGTGCCGGGGTCGGTTTGGATGGCTACACCTTC. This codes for CASSLWGAGVGLDGYTF.

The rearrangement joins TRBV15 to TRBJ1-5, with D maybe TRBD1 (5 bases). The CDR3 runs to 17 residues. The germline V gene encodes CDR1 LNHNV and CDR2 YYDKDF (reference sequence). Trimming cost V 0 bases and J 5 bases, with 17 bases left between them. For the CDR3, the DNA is TGTGCCACCAGCAGAGAGTCCAGGGTGCTCTCGGATCAGCCCCAGCATTTT. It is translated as CATSRESRVLSDQPQHF.

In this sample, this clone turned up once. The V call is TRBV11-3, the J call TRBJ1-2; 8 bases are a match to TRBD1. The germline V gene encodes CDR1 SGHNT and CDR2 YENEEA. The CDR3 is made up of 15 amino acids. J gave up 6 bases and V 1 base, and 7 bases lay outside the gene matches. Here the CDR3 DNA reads TGTGCCAGCAGCTTAGTAGTAAGGACAGGGAATGGCTACACCTTC. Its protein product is CASSLVVRTGNGYTF.